The 9 T cell receptor beta chains below were found in one sample sequenced in a study of blood T cell repertoires in COVID-19. Sequenced by immunoSEQ multiplex PCR; TCRdb stores in-frame clones only, minus some. The sample has about 260,000 clones, about 90% seen once. The specimen sequenced was peripheral blood. The receptors were gathered from a woman aged 40 to 50 who had recovered from COVID-19.

The CDR3 DNA sequence: TGTGCCAGTAGTATGGGGCCGACAGCTTACAATGAGCAGTTCTTC. Translating gives CASSMGPTAYNEQFF. J is TRBJ2-1 and V is TRBV19; the D gene is possibly TRBD1 (5 bases). Trimming took off 3 bases at V and 4 bases at J, with 13 bases between the two ends. CDR1 and CDR2 from the germline V gene are LNHDA and SQIVND (reference sequence). The CDR3 has 15 amino acids.

The genes are TRBV27 and TRBJ1-1; 7 bases align to TRBD1. The CDR3 covers 14 residues. V lost 4 bases and J lost 0; bases outside the gene matches: 2. The germline CDR1 and CDR2 sequences are MNHEY and SMNVEV (reference sequence). The CDR3 sequence is CASSSGGMNTEAFF. For the CDR3, the DNA is TGTGCCAGCAGTTCAGGGGGGATGAACACTGAAGCTTTCTTT.

This clone was observed a single time. The rearrangement links TRBV2 to TRBJ1-6, with D tentatively TRBD1 (6 bases). The CDR3 is 14 amino acids. Germline CDR1 reads SNHLY; CDR2 reads FYNNEI. Trimming took 7 bases from V and 7 from J, leaving 14 bases between them. The CDR3 DNA follows: TGTGCCAGCACTCCGGGACACCGGAATTCACCCCTCCACTTT. Its translation is CASTPGHRNSPLHF.

This clone showed up just once. The V and J genes are TRBV7-2 and TRBJ2-7; D is undetermined. V was trimmed by 2 bases and J by 6 bases, leaving 14 bases between them. CDR3 length: 14 amino acids. CDR1 SGHTA and CDR2 FQGNSA come from the germline V gene. Written as DNA, the CDR3 is TGTGCCAGCAGCTTATGGAGCTCGGAGTCCGAGCAGTACTTC. This encodes CASSLWSSESEQYF.

The chain carries TRBV20-1 and TRBJ2-1; D unresolved. Germline CDR1 is DFQATT and CDR2 is SNEGSKA (reference sequence). Trimming removed 6 bases from V and 8 bases from J, with 8 bases in between. This CDR3 is 10 amino acids long. CDR3 DNA sequence: TGCAGTGCCCGGTCCTATGAGCAGTTCTTC. It encodes CSARSYEQFF.

This chain joins TRBV27 and TRBJ2-7; 9 nucleotides agree with TRBD1. The CDR3 covers 16 residues. V trimming: 4 bases; J trimming: 4 bases; junction bases outside the gene matches: 11. Germline V gene data show CDR1 as MNHEY and CDR2 as SMNVEV (reference sequence). The CDR3 region is CASSSGPGQGDYEQYF. The CDR3 DNA is TGTGCCAGCAGTTCGGGCCCGGGACAGGGAGATTACGAGCAGTACTTC.

This chain connects TRBV7-9 to TRBJ1-1; no reliable D call. CDR1 SEHNR and CDR2 FQNEAQ come from the germline V gene (reference sequence). This CDR3 comprises 13 residues. Between the trimmed V and J ends, which lost 4 bases and 4 bases, there was a span of 10 bases. CDR3 nucleotide sequence: TGTGCCAGCAGCTCGGGGAGATCCACTGAAGCTTTCTTT. This sequence encodes CASSSGRSTEAFF.

V usage is TRBV7-6 and J usage is TRBJ1-6; 7 bases agree with TRBD1. Germline-derived CDR1 and CDR2 are SGHVS and FNYEAQ. V dropped 2 bases and J dropped 9; count of bases not matched to a gene: 7. The CDR3 totals 15 residues. The CDR3 coding sequence is TGTGCCAGCAGCTTAACCGGGACAGAGGGTTCACCCCTCCACTTT. Amino acid sequence: CASSLTGTEGSPLHF.

The gene calls are TRBV11-1 and TRBJ1-2; 7 bases match TRBD1. Looked up from germline, CDR1 is SGHAT and CDR2 is FQDESV (reference sequence). V was pared by 5 bases and J by 8 bases, with 8 bases of the junction left unmatched. The CDR3 has 13 residues. Here the CDR3 DNA reads TGTGCCAGCAGCCACACAGGGGCACTAGGCTACACCTTC. Encoded protein: CASSHTGALGYTF.